This T cell receptor (beta chain) appears in the sequencing data of a study of blood T cell repertoires in COVID-19. Overall study: Both acute and convalescent COVID-19 samples were obtained from the United States, Italy and Spain.

Patients at the Seattle site were enrolled during active infection and followed longitudinally. Trimming left V 3 bases short and J 0 bases short, with 10 bases between. Germline assignment: CDR1 KGHSH and CDR2 LQKENI. The CDR3 runs 15 residues. Original data processing: Nucleated cell number was recorded as an estimate derived from reference gene primer amplification. Sequencing used immunoSEQ multiplex PCR; TCRdb keeps in-frame clones, though not all of them. For V, J and clone size, that table is used; D and trimming come from the DNA. Here the sample spans approximately 250,000 clones, around 84% being singletons.

The source material was peripheral blood. The receptor was derived from a woman aged 55-70 years with COVID-19, enrolled during active disease. The genes are TRBV18 and TRBJ2-3; no clear D gene. CDR3 DNA sequence: TGTGCCAGCTCACCGCTGGGCAGTAGCACAGATACGCAGTATTTT. This translates into CASSPLGSSTDTQYF. Complete variable domain (other parts from reference TRBV18 and TRBJ2-3): NAGVMQNPRHLVRRRGQEARLRCSPMKGHSHVYWYRQLPEEGLKFMVYLQKENIIDESGMPKERFSAEFPKEGPSILRIQQVVRGDSAAYFCASSPLGSSTDTQYFGPGTRLTVL.